A single TCR beta chain is shown here with its context. A much larger clone lies one base from this, so it may be a read error. The sample belongs to a study of post-analysis software for immune sequencing data. Germline V gene sequence: CDR1 SGHRS, CDR2 YFSETQ. The V end lost 4 bases, the J end lost 5 bases, and 24 bases lay between the germline ends. The CDR3 is 17 residues long. Unique molecular identifiers had been added to the TCR beta cDNA libraries. MiXCR was run by TCRdb on the PCR reads, yielding one entry per CDR3 protein. The sample shows roughly 150,000 distinct CDR3 sequences, 35% to 40% of them seen only once.

J is TRBJ2-5 and V is TRBV5-1; D uncertain. The sequencing here drew on blood, taken after autologous hematopoietic stem cell transplantation. The source of this sequence is a girl under 18 with multiple sclerosis. CDR3: CASSPNAESANWETQYF. CDR3 sequence (DNA): TGCGCCAGCAGCCCGAATGCGGAATCGGCCAATTGGGAGACCCAGTACTTC.